A single sample gave rise to the 2 T cell receptor beta chains below, sequenced in a study of cytomegalovirus exposure and HLA in healthy donors. PCR involved 60 Vbeta and 13 Jbeta primers. Method: immunoSEQ multiplex PCR; TCRdb's copy keeps in-frame clones and lacks some. The table includes 130,000 to 150,000 clones, less than 9.5% detected once. Material: PBMCs. These receptors were collected from a male donor in good health and CMV-seronegative.

This clone was observed a few times. CDR3 nucleotides: TGTGCCAGCGAGGGTCCCTCTGGAAACACCATATATTTT. Protein: CASEGPSGNTIYF. This chain joins TRBV13 and TRBJ1-3; D is unresolved. CDR1 and CDR2 (germline): PRHDT, FYEKMQ (reference sequence). V was clipped by 8 bases and J by 0 bases, with 8 bases between them. The CDR3 covers 13 residues.

A few counts support this clone. The CDR3 region is CASSPGTSGMNEQFF. The CDR3 nucleotides read TGTGCCAGCAGTCCGGGGACTAGCGGGATGAATGAGCAGTTCTTC. This chain uses TRBV27 with TRBJ2-1; TRBD2 aligns across 13 bases. The CDR3 is 15 residues long. Trimming removed 5 bases from V and 7 bases from J; junction bases left unmatched: 5. Germline V gives CDR1 MNHEY, CDR2 SMNVEV (reference sequence).